This TCR beta chain is drawn from a study of blood T cell repertoires in COVID-19. Whole-study context: The samples span acute and convalescent COVID-19 from the United States, Italy and Spain. In each case, the material was cDNA or gDNA derived from T cells, B-cell-depleted T cells, or PBMCs.

In the case of this clone: Other DNA sequences in this sample translate to the same CDR3.

Germline CDR1 SGHNT, CDR2 YYREEE (reference sequence). V lost 4 bases and J lost 7; bases outside the gene matches: 4. This CDR3 region has 14 residues. While infection was still active, Seattle patients were enrolled and then followed longitudinally. In the original processing: Nucleated cell number was recorded as an estimate derived from reference gene primer amplification. Libraries were prepared by immunoSEQ multiplex PCR; TCRdb keeps only in-frame clonotypes and omits some of them. V, J and clone size are those of that table, while D and trimming were read from the DNA. The sample holds under 400,000 clones, around 89% seen once.

Sequences were obtained from peripheral blood. This chain connects TRBV5-4 to TRBJ1-6; 8 positions agree with TRBD1. The sequence was collected from a woman between 25 and 40 years old with COVID-19, enrolled during active disease. The CDR3 sequence: CASSLDRDNSPLHF. CDR3 coding DNA: TGTGCCAGCAGCCTGGACAGGGACAATTCACCCCTCCACTTT. Looking up the rest from reference TRBV5-4 and TRBJ1-6 gives the full variable domain: ETGVTQSPTHLIKTRGQQVTLRCSSQSGHNTVSWYQQALGQGPQFIFQYYREEENGRGNFPPRFSGLQFPNYSSELNVNALELDDSALYLCASSLDRDNSPLHFGNGTRLTVT.